The rows below give T cell receptor beta chains drawn from one sample of a study of post-analysis software for immune sequencing data. MiXCR, run by TCRdb on the PCR reads, gives a single entry per CDR3 protein. The sample lists approximately 770,000 distinct CDR3 sequences, around 45% occurring once. Material for sequencing was blood. Receptors originate from a girl aged 5 to 17 with multiple sclerosis. CDR3s include the opening cysteine and the closing phenylalanine or tryptophan. Fields, in order: D gene, V gene, J gene, clone size, CDR3 protein, CDR3 DNA. D genes are given only for firm matches. Clone size appears in some rows only: once, few, many, or a class for an expanded clone.

d_gene: TRBD1; v_gene: TRBV7-2; j_gene: TRBJ1-2; abundance: few; CDR3aa: CASSLLTGRGGYTF; CDR3nt: TGTGCCAGCAGCCTGCTGACAGGGAGGGGTGGCTACACCTTC
d_gene: .; v_gene: TRBV5-5; j_gene: TRBJ2-3; abundance: few; CDR3aa: CASSLPSLVENFGYTQYF; CDR3nt: TGTGCCAGCAGCTTGCCCTCCCTAGTGGAGAATTTTGGGTATACGCAGTATTTT
d_gene: TRBD1; v_gene: TRBV9; j_gene: TRBJ1-3; abundance: few; CDR3aa: CASSVGQGSGNTIYF; CDR3nt: TGTGCCAGCAGCGTCGGACAGGGATCCGGAAACACCATATATTTT
d_gene: .; v_gene: TRBV9; j_gene: TRBJ2-7; abundance: .; CDR3aa: CASSVATRGYEQYF; CDR3nt: TGTGCCAGCAGCGTAGCTACCAGGGGATACGAGCAGTACTTC
d_gene: TRBD2; v_gene: TRBV5-1; j_gene: TRBJ2-1; abundance: .; CDR3aa: CASSLAVWGLADSYNEQFF; CDR3nt: TGCGCCAGCAGCTTGGCGGTGTGGGGACTAGCGGACAGTTACAATGAGCAGTTCTTC
d_gene: TRBD2; v_gene: TRBV7-9; j_gene: TRBJ2-1; abundance: .; CDR3aa: CASSPRGRADNEQFF; CDR3nt: TGTGCCAGCAGTCCCCGCGGGAGGGCTGACAATGAGCAGTTCTTC
d_gene: TRBD1; v_gene: TRBV7-3; j_gene: TRBJ2-3; abundance: .; CDR3aa: CASSLTGNTDTQYF; CDR3nt: TGTGCCAGCAGCTTGACAGGGAACACAGATACGCAGTATTTT
d_gene: TRBD2; v_gene: TRBV20-1; j_gene: TRBJ2-1; abundance: .; CDR3aa: CSVRVGTSGYNEQFF; CDR3nt: TGCAGTGTTAGAGTTGGGACTAGCGGCTACAATGAGCAGTTCTTC
d_gene: TRBD2; v_gene: TRBV7-2; j_gene: TRBJ2-7; abundance: few; CDR3aa: CASSAGLPGGYEQYF; CDR3nt: TGTGCCAGCAGCGCAGGCTTACCGGGAGGGTACGAGCAGTACTTC
d_gene: .; v_gene: TRBV25-1; j_gene: TRBJ2-3; abundance: few; CDR3aa: CASSEYGGRDTQYF; CDR3nt: TGTGCCAGCAGTGAATATGGGGGGAGAGATACGCAGTATTTT
d_gene: .; v_gene: TRBV5-1; j_gene: TRBJ2-1; abundance: .; CDR3aa: CASSLGQGDEQFF; CDR3nt: TGCGCCAGCAGCTTGGGGCAGGGTGATGAGCAGTTCTTC
d_gene: .; v_gene: TRBV7-2; j_gene: TRBJ2-1; abundance: few; CDR3aa: CASSLDGVRSEQFF; CDR3nt: TGTGCCAGCAGCTTAGATGGCGTTCGGAGTGAGCAGTTCTTC
d_gene: TRBD2; v_gene: TRBV20-1; j_gene: TRBJ2-1; abundance: once; CDR3aa: CSARDVKAGGPPYNEQFF; CDR3nt: TGCAGTGCTAGAGATGTGAAAGCGGGAGGGCCCCCCTACAATGAGCAGTTCTTC
d_gene: .; v_gene: TRBV24-1; j_gene: TRBJ2-1; abundance: few; CDR3aa: CATSDRSVGRDGRFNGQFF; CDR3nt: TGTGCCACCAGTGACCGCTCCGTTGGACGGGACGGAAGATTTAATGGGCAGTTCTTC
d_gene: TRBD2; v_gene: TRBV7-2; j_gene: TRBJ2-7; abundance: .; CDR3aa: CASSEGGGEYEQYF; CDR3nt: TGTGCCAGCAGCGAGGGTGGGGGGGAGTACGAGCAGTACTTC
d_gene: .; v_gene: TRBV12-3/TRBV12-4; j_gene: TRBJ2-5; abundance: few; CDR3aa: CASSPGSSQETQYF; CDR3nt: TGTGCCAGCAGCCCGGGGTCCTCACAAGAGACCCAGTACTTC
d_gene: TRBD2; v_gene: TRBV7-2; j_gene: TRBJ2-7; abundance: .; CDR3aa: CASSRLAGLAGEQYF; CDR3nt: TGTGCCAGCAGCCGCCTTGCGGGACTAGCGGGAGAGCAGTACTTC
d_gene: TRBD1; v_gene: TRBV6-2/TRBV6-3; j_gene: TRBJ1-5; abundance: .; CDR3aa: CASNDRGPNQPQHF; CDR3nt: TGTGCCAGCAATGACAGGGGACCTAATCAGCCCCAGCATTTT
d_gene: .; v_gene: TRBV29-1; j_gene: TRBJ1-1; abundance: .; CDR3aa: CSVGAWDTEAFF; CDR3nt: TGCAGCGTTGGGGCTTGGGACACTGAAGCTTTCTTT
d_gene: .; v_gene: TRBV12-3/TRBV12-4; j_gene: TRBJ1-5; abundance: .; CDR3aa: CASSFGGASQPQHF; CDR3nt: TGTGCCAGCAGTTTTGGGGGGGCCAGTCAGCCCCAGCATTTT
d_gene: .; v_gene: TRBV19; j_gene: TRBJ2-3; abundance: .; CDR3aa: CASSILTGDTQYF; CDR3nt: TGTGCCAGTAGTATACTTACAGGGGATACGCAGTATTTT
d_gene: .; v_gene: TRBV6-6; j_gene: TRBJ1-5; abundance: few; CDR3aa: CASSSRSSDQPQHF; CDR3nt: TGTGCCAGCAGTTCCAGGTCCTCCGATCAGCCCCAGCATTTT
d_gene: TRBD2; v_gene: TRBV20-1; j_gene: TRBJ2-7; abundance: .; CDR3aa: CSASQEAGGPYEQYF; CDR3nt: TGCAGTGCTAGTCAGGAAGCGGGAGGGCCCTACGAGCAGTACTTC
d_gene: .; v_gene: TRBV14; j_gene: TRBJ2-5; abundance: few; CDR3aa: CASSRGPDSQETQYF; CDR3nt: TGTGCCAGCAGCCGAGGCCCGGACAGCCAAGAGACCCAGTACTTC
d_gene: .; v_gene: TRBV7-2; j_gene: TRBJ2-1; abundance: few; CDR3aa: CASSLAGARNNEQFF; CDR3nt: TGTGCCAGCAGCTTAGCGGGGGCGCGGAACAATGAGCAGTTCTTC